This TCR beta chain is drawn from a study of T cell repertoires in cytomegalovirus infection. TCRdb recomputed calls from the reads with MiXCR, one row per CDR3 protein. The sample yields around 450,000 distinct CDR3 sequences, 10% to 12% seen once. In the case of this clonotype: Its matching antigen is unknown.

Germline CDR1 and CDR2: SGHAT and FQNNGV. Between the trimmed V and J ends, which lost 5 bases and 0 bases, there was a span of 20 bases. The CDR3 covers 19 residues. Findings and limits, study-wide: Carriers of CMV plus the relevant HLA were identified by cumulative public TCR beta family frequency. HLA-C-restricted, CMV-specific TCR beta clonotypes were dominant ex vivo.

The source of this sequence is a human donor in good health (CMV status not recorded). Some clones in this sample may be carry-over from other donors' samples. Specimen: PBMCs. The chain links TRBV11-2 to TRBJ2-6; D is possibly TRBD2 (6 bases). The CDR3 DNA is TGTGCCAGCAGCCAATCTTGGGTTAGCGGAGGCTCTGGGGCCAACGTCCTGACTTTC. This codes for CASSQSWVSGGSGANVLTF.